A single sample is the source of the 25 T cell receptor beta chains below, sequenced in a study of cytomegalovirus exposure and HLA in healthy donors. This PCR relied on a set of 60 Vbeta primers and 13 Jbeta primers. Assay: immunoSEQ multiplex PCR; the TCRdb copy retains only in-frame clones and omits some. The sample yields tens of thousands of clones, just over 75% seen once. The source material was PBMCs. The source is a man aged 50 to 59 in good health and CMV-seropositive.

This chain links TRBV14 with TRBJ2-1, with D possibly being TRBD1 (5 bases). The germline V gene encodes CDR1 SGHDN and CDR2 FVKESK. The CDR3 extends over 13 amino acids. The V end lost 0 bases, the J end lost 9 bases, and 9 bases lay between the germline ends. The DNA for the CDR3 is TGTGCCAGCAGCCAAGACAGGGCCAGTGAGCAGTTCTTC. Translated, it gives CASSQDRASEQFF.

This clone came up a few times. The chain has TRBV5-1 and TRBJ1-1; D is perhaps TRBD1 (6 bases). Trimming took off 0 bases at V and 2 bases at J, with 14 bases between the two ends. Germline V lookup: CDR1 SGHRS, CDR2 YFSETQ. The CDR3 runs 16 residues. CDR3 region: CASSLEGGGPNTEAFF. In nucleotides, the CDR3 is TGCGCCAGCAGCTTGGAGGGAGGGGGGCCCAACACTGAAGCTTTCTTT.

V is TRBV11-2 and J is TRBJ2-2; 10 positions match TRBD2. Trimming cost V 2 bases and J 6 bases; bases outside gene matches: 3. This CDR3 has 15 amino acids. The germline V gene has CDR1 SGHAT and CDR2 FQNNGV. The CDR3 region is CASSLIGLAAGELFF. The CDR3 nucleotides are TGTGCCAGCAGCTTAATCGGACTAGCGGCCGGGGAGCTGTTTTTT.

The rearrangement uses TRBV5-6 and TRBJ2-7; TRBD1 might be the D (5 bases). V lost 4 bases to trimming and J lost 7 bases, with 9 bases between them. Germline values: CDR1 SGHDT, CDR2 YYEEEE. This CDR3 region has 11 residues. CDR3 in amino acids: CASSKGWEQYF. The CDR3 nucleotides read TGTGCCAGCAGCAAGGGGTGGGAGCAGTACTTC.

This chain uses TRBV7-2 with TRBJ2-1, with D unclear. CDR3 size: 15 residues. Trimming shortened V by 5 bases and J by 0 bases, and 11 bases separated the two germline ends. The V gene's germline CDR1 is SGHTA and CDR2 FQGNSA. The CDR3 DNA is TGTGCCAGCAGCGCCCAGAGAGGCTCCTACAATGAGCAGTTCTTC. Protein sequence: CASSAQRGSYNEQFF.

V and J are TRBV4-1 and TRBJ2-5; TRBD1 agrees at 10 bases. The CDR3 contains 14 residues. Germline lookup yields CDR1 MGHRA and CDR2 YSYEKL. Germline trimming cut 2 bases from V and 5 bases from J; bases unmatched to any gene: 2. CDR3 amino acids: CASSQKDRGETQYF. For the CDR3, the DNA is TGCGCCAGCAGCCAAAAGGACAGGGGGGAGACCCAGTACTTC.

The chain recombines TRBV18 with TRBJ1-2; TRBD1 might be the D (6 bases). CDR3 size: 13 residues. Trimming took off 3 bases at V and 4 bases at J, with 9 bases between the two ends. Germline assignment: CDR1 KGHSH and CDR2 LQKENI. The CDR3 sequence: CASSPQGGYGYTF. The CDR3 nucleotides are TGTGCCAGCTCACCTCAAGGGGGCTATGGCTACACCTTC.

The V gene is TRBV2, the J gene TRBJ2-1, with D hard to call. Trimming cost V 4 bases and J 7 bases, with 8 bases left between them. The germline V gene has CDR1 SNHLY and CDR2 FYNNEI. The CDR3 covers 12 residues. CDR3 residues: CASSVVTNEQFF. The CDR3 region has the DNA TGTGCCAGCAGTGTAGTGACTAATGAGCAGTTCTTC.

The chain is built from TRBV30 and TRBJ1-1, with TRBD1 matching over 9 bases. Germline-derived CDR1 and CDR2 are GTSNPN and SVGIG (reference sequence). The CDR3 extends over 12 amino acids. This CDR3 reads CASDRGNTEAFF. In DNA form, the CDR3 reads TGTGCTTCGGACAGGGGGAACACTGAAGCTTTCTTT. Complete variable domain (other parts from reference TRBV30 and TRBJ1-1): SQTIHQWPATLVQPVGSPLSLECTVEGTSNPNLYWYRQAAGRGLQLLFYSVGIGQISSEVPQNLSASRPQDRQFILSSKKLLLSDSGFYLCASDRGNTEAFFGQGTRLTVV.

This chain joins TRBV6-6 and TRBJ2-3; 10 bases match TRBD2. With 5 bases clipped from V and 6 bases from J, the junction kept 8 bases outside the gene matches. Germline V gene lookup returns CDR1 MNHNY and CDR2 SVGAGI (reference sequence). This CDR3 has 15 residues. This chain's CDR3 is CASSKASGSTDTQYF. CDR3 coding DNA: TGTGCCAGCAGTAAAGCTAGCGGGAGTACGGATACGCAGTATTTT.

The chain is built from TRBV5-1 and TRBJ2-1; 9 positions agree with TRBD2. CDR1 is SGHRS and CDR2 is YFSETQ in the germline V gene. CDR3 size: 15 residues. The junction had 6 bases not matched to a gene; V was cut back by 1 base and J by 7 bases. CDR3 nucleotides: TGCGCCAGCAGCTTGCTAGTAGCGGGAGCGAATGAGCAGTTCTTC. This translates into CASSLLVAGANEQFF. The full variable domain, rest sourced from reference TRBV5-1 and TRBJ2-1, is KAGVTQTPRYLIKTRGQQVTLSCSPISGHRSVSWYQQTPGQGLQFLFEYFSETQRNKGNFPGRFSGRQFSNSRSEMNVSTLELGDSALYLCASSLLVAGANEQFFGPGTRLTVL.

This clone was seen a handful of times. This chain links TRBV7-2 with TRBJ2-5, with D possibly being TRBD2 (5 bases). The J call is in doubt because the DNA end fits TRBJ2-7 better. The CDR3 sequence is 14 residues long. Germline-derived CDR1 and CDR2 are SGHTA and FQGNSA. The CDR3 bases are TGTGCCAGCAGCTTTAAGGGTGAGGGTGACGAGCAGTACTTC. This codes for CASSFKGEGDEQYF.

In its sample, this clone was seen once. V usage is TRBV5-1 and J usage is TRBJ2-3; 10 bases align to TRBD2. The V and J ends lost 7 bases and 1 base, in that order; junction bases with no gene match: 9. Germline CDR1 reads SGHRS; CDR2 reads YFSETQ. This CDR3 contains 16 residues. The CDR3 coding sequence is TGCGCCAGCGGGGGGCTAGCGGGAGCAGGCACAGATACGCAGTATTTT. This gives the protein CASGGLAGAGTDTQYF.

The chain is built from TRBV19 and TRBJ1-2, with a tentative D call TRBD1 (6 bases). Per the germline V gene, CDR1 is LNHDA and CDR2 is SQIVND (reference sequence). The length of the CDR3 is 12 residues. V lost 8 bases to trimming and J lost 5 bases, with 12 bases between them. The CDR3 coding sequence is TGTGCCAGTTCGGGACAAGGGTATGGCTACACCTTC. This sequence encodes CASSGQGYGYTF. Variable domain in full (rest from reference TRBV19 and TRBJ1-2): DGGITQSPKYLFRKEGQNVTLSCEQNLNHDAMYWYRQDPGQGLRLIYYSQIVNDFQKGDIAEGYSVSREKKESFPLTVTSAQKNPTAFYLCASSGQGYGYTFGSGTRLTVV.

To note about this clone: The identical CDR3 is also encoded by other nucleotide sequences in the sample. Here the CDR3 reads CASSTGLFGASYEQYF. The CDR3 DNA reads TGTGCCAGTAGTACTGGGCTATTTGGGGCATCCTACGAGCAGTACTTC. The chain links TRBV19 to TRBJ2-7; D is perhaps TRBD1 (5 bases). The CDR3 contains 16 residues. Germline CDR1 LNHDA, CDR2 SQIVND (reference sequence). Deletions cut 4 bases from V and 1 base from J, with 17 bases between. Full variable domain (outside the CDR3, taken from reference TRBV19 and TRBJ2-7): DGGITQSPKYLFRKEGQNVTLSCEQNLNHDAMYWYRQDPGQGLRLIYYSQIVNDFQKGDIAEGYSVSREKKESFPLTVTSAQKNPTAFYLCASSTGLFGASYEQYFGPGTRLTVT.

The chain joins TRBV19 to TRBJ1-5, with a possible D match to TRBD1 (6 bases). Germline lookup yields CDR1 LNHDA and CDR2 SQIVND (reference sequence). Trimming shortened V by 4 bases and J by 5 bases, and 12 bases separated the two germline ends. This CDR3 is 14 amino acids long. The CDR3 reads CASSTGQTDQPQHF. The CDR3, as DNA: TGTGCCAGTAGTACTGGACAGACCGATCAGCCCCAGCATTTT.

This chain uses TRBV19 with TRBJ1-2; no definite D call. Germline-derived CDR1 and CDR2 are LNHDA and SQIVND (reference sequence). V was shortened by 5 bases and J by 4 bases, with 5 bases between the two germline ends. The CDR3 totals 11 residues. The CDR3 region has the DNA TGTGCCAGTAGTCCCGGCTATGGCTACACCTTC. It is translated as CASSPGYGYTF. Using reference TRBV19 and TRBJ1-2 for the parts outside the CDR3, the full variable domain is DGGITQSPKYLFRKEGQNVTLSCEQNLNHDAMYWYRQDPGQGLRLIYYSQIVNDFQKGDIAEGYSVSREKKESFPLTVTSAQKNPTAFYLCASSPGYGYTFGSGTRLTVV.

This clone was seen a handful of times. The chain combines TRBV2 with TRBJ2-7; the D gene is possibly TRBD2 (6 bases). V was cut by 7 bases and J by 2 bases, with 21 bases left in between. Looked up from germline, CDR1 is SNHLY and CDR2 is FYNNEI. The CDR3 has 16 amino acids. The CDR3 bases are TGTGCCAGCACCCTAGGGATGGGGGACTCAGCCTACGAGCAGTACTTC. Protein sequence: CASTLGMGDSAYEQYF.

The chain uses TRBV6-5 and TRBJ2-3; TRBD2 might be the D (6 bases). The CDR3 loop spans 15 amino acids. Between the trimmed V and J ends, which lost 4 bases and 5 bases, there was a span of 16 bases. The germline V gene encodes CDR1 MNHEY and CDR2 SVGAGI. The CDR3 DNA reads TGTGCCAGCAGTTCCCCGGGAGAGGGGTTAGATACGCAGTATTTT. Protein product: CASSSPGEGLDTQYF.

Written as DNA, the CDR3 is TGCGCCAGCAGCTTCGCAGGGACTGAAGCTTTCTTT. Amino acids: CASSFAGTEAFF. J is TRBJ1-1 and V is TRBV5-1, with D perhaps matching TRBD1 (5 bases). Germline V gene lookup returns CDR1 SGHRS and CDR2 YFSETQ. The V end lost 2 bases, the J end lost 5 bases, and 7 bases lay between the germline ends. The CDR3 has 12 amino acids.

Worth noting for this clone: An end of the junction differs from the germline gene, which may be a read error. V and J are TRBV4-3 and TRBJ2-6; TRBD1 matches at 9 bases. Per the germline V gene, CDR1 is LGHNA and CDR2 is YSLEER. The CDR3 spans 13 residues. In DNA form, the CDR3 reads TGCGCTAGCAGCAGTGGGACAGGGTTCGTCCTGACTTTC. Its protein is CASSSGTGFVLTF.

V gene TRBV19 combines with J gene TRBJ1-1; the D gene is possibly TRBD1 (5 bases). The germline V gene has CDR1 LNHDA and CDR2 SQIVND (reference sequence). The CDR3 totals 13 residues. V was clipped by 6 bases and J by 0 bases, with 8 bases between them. CDR3 nucleotide sequence: TGTGCCAGTAGGAGACAGTTGAACACTGAAGCTTTCTTT. It specifies CASRRQLNTEAFF. The full variable domain, in which reference TRBV19 and TRBJ1-1 provide the parts outside the CDR3, is DGGITQSPKYLFRKEGQNVTLSCEQNLNHDAMYWYRQDPGQGLRLIYYSQIVNDFQKGDIAEGYSVSREKKESFPLTVTSAQKNPTAFYLCASRRQLNTEAFFGQGTRLTVV.

Regarding this clone: The junction and the germline gene differ at one end; a read error may be behind it. The V and J genes are TRBV7-9 and TRBJ2-4; a weak D match, TRBD1 (5 bases). The CDR3 loop spans 17 amino acids. The germline V gene encodes CDR1 SEHNR and CDR2 FQNEAQ (reference sequence). The CDR3 nucleotides read TGTGCCAGCAGACCGCCCACCAGGGTCACCGCCAAAAACAGTCAGTACTTC. Amino acid sequence: CASRPPTRVTAKNSQYF.

This CDR3 reads CASRTSGRAQYNEQFF. CDR3 sequence (DNA): TGTGCCAGTCGAACTAGCGGGAGGGCCCAATACAATGAGCAGTTCTTC. The chain links TRBV19 to TRBJ2-1; TRBD2 aligns across 13 bases. CDR3 length: 16 amino acids. The V segment lost 8 bases and the J segment 4 bases; nucleotides outside the gene matches: 8. CDR1 is LNHDA and CDR2 is SQIVND in the germline V gene (reference sequence).

This clone was detected a few times. V and J are TRBV11-2 and TRBJ2-1; 11 nucleotides match TRBD2. The CDR3 loop spans 15 amino acids. Germline CDR1 SGHAT, CDR2 FQNNGV. The V segment lost 3 bases and the J segment 9 bases; nucleotides outside the gene matches: 7. In nucleotides, the CDR3 is TGTGCCAGCAGCTTCACTAGCGGGAGTTCGGTTGAGCAGTTCTTC. Translation gives CASSFTSGSSVEQFF.